This entry lists 28 T cell receptor beta chains sequenced from one sample in a study of shared clonotypes between healthy human individuals. The data were produced by immunoSEQ multiplex PCR, yet TCRdb's version contains in-frame clones alone and is incomplete. The sample contains some 92,000 clones, around half of which appear only once. The sample comprised PBMCs. The receptors derive from a middle-aged woman in good health. Some clones in this sample may be carry-over from other donors' samples.

This clone showed up just a few times. This chain links TRBV7-8 with TRBJ1-2; D uncertain. The CDR3 is made up of 14 amino acids. Germline CDR1 and CDR2: SGHVS and FQNEAQ. Deletions cut 0 bases from V and 4 bases from J, with 9 bases between. CDR3 protein: CASSLAQTGYGYTF. DNA for the CDR3: TGTGCCAGCAGCTTAGCGCAGACGGGCTATGGCTACACCTTC.

The chain uses TRBV14 and TRBJ2-3; D is unclear. V was pared by 1 base and J by 5 bases, with 4 bases between. Germline V gene data show CDR1 as SGHDN and CDR2 as FVKESK. The CDR3 consists of 12 residues. CDR3 DNA: TGTGCCAGCAGCCAAGGTAGAGATACGCAGTATTTT. Translated: CASSQGRDTQYF.

This chain links TRBV30 with TRBJ2-3; D may be TRBD2 (6 bases). Trimming stripped 8 bases from V and 0 bases from J, with 18 bases between. Germline lookup yields CDR1 GTSNPN and CDR2 SVGIG (reference sequence). The CDR3 totals 15 residues. The CDR3: CARSPLAGSTDTQYF. In nucleotides, the CDR3 is TGTGCCCGCTCCCCTTTGGCGGGAAGCACAGATACGCAGTATTTT.

This rearrangement joins TRBV2 to TRBJ2-7; 8 bases are a match to TRBD1. Germline CDR1 is SNHLY and CDR2 is FYNNEI. V gave up 2 bases and J gave up 2 bases; unmatched junction bases: 2. The CDR3 has 14 residues. The CDR3 DNA reads as TGTGCCAGCAGTGAACGCAGGGGGCCCTACGAGCAGTACTTC. Translating gives CASSERRGPYEQYF.

This clone was observed at least ten times. The V and J genes are TRBV30 and TRBJ2-1; 12 bases align to TRBD2. CDR1 GTSNPN and CDR2 SVGIG come from the germline V gene (reference sequence). Trimming took 0 bases from V and 5 from J; bases not matched to a gene: 5. CDR3 length: 16 residues. CDR3 DNA: TGTGCCTGGAGTGTCTGGACTAGCGGGACTCACAATGAGCAGTTCTTC. The encoded protein is CAWSVWTSGTHNEQFF.

J is TRBJ2-6 and V is TRBV5-6; D gene unclear. This CDR3 spans 17 amino acids. Germline CDR1 and CDR2: SGHDT and YYEEEE. Deletions cut 5 bases from V and 5 bases from J, with 20 bases between. Written as DNA, the CDR3 is TGTGCCAGCAGTAGAAGTTGCGTACAAAGTCGGGCCAACGTCCTGACTTTC. Its translation is CASSRSCVQSRANVLTF.

In regard to this clone: Since the CDR3 does not end with the conserved phenylalanine or tryptophan, this likely comes from a read error. This sequence joins TRBV7-9 and TRBJ1-1; 8 nucleotides line up with TRBD1. Germline CDR1 SEHNR, CDR2 FQNEAQ (reference sequence). The trim removed 5 bases at V and 2 bases at J, leaving 10 bases unmatched. The CDR3 is made up of 16 amino acids. CDR3 nucleotides: TGTGCCAGCAGCCATGGACAGGGAATAAGAAACACTGAAGCTTTCCTT. Translated, it gives CASSHGQGIRNTEAFL.

This clone was detected only once. The chain joins TRBV30 to TRBJ1-5; D perhaps matches TRBD1 (5 bases). CDR1 and CDR2 (germline): GTSNPN, SVGIG (reference sequence). The V and J ends lost 8 bases and 4 bases respectively, with 18 bases between them. The CDR3 consists of 14 residues. DNA of the CDR3: TGTGCCAGCAGTTACGGGACGGAGAATCAGCCCCAGCATTTT. Its translation is CASSYGTENQPQHF.

This CDR3 is CASSAHRDSPSYEQYF. In DNA, the CDR3 is TGTGCCAGCAGCGCCCACCGGGACAGTCCATCCTACGAGCAGTACTTC. The chain uses TRBV7-9 and TRBJ2-7, with 7 bases aligning to TRBD1. CDR1 SEHNR and CDR2 FQNEAQ come from the germline V gene (reference sequence). Trimming cost V 5 bases and J 1 base; bases outside gene matches: 11. The CDR3 contains 16 residues.

The rearrangement links TRBV7-9 to TRBJ1-2; 7 nucleotides line up with TRBD1. This CDR3 has 12 residues. V lost 11 bases, J lost 0 bases, and 3 bases stayed unmatched. Germline V gene sequence: CDR1 SEHNR, CDR2 FQNEAQ (reference sequence). CDR3 region: CAFGQANYGYTF. In nucleotides, the CDR3 is TGTGCCTTCGGACAGGCTAACTATGGCTACACCTTC.

A word on this clone: An end of the junction differs from the germline gene, which may be a read error. The rearrangement joins TRBV5-3 to TRBJ2-7; D not certain. TRBV5-3 carries the ORF label, with uncertain function. This CDR3 spans 14 amino acids. CDR3 residues: CASSLAHIFNEQYF. The DNA of the CDR3 is TGTGCCAGCAGCTTGGCGCACATCTTTAACGAGCAGTACTTC.

V gene TRBV11-3 combines with J gene TRBJ2-5; a weak D match, TRBD1 (5 bases). The V and J ends lost 6 bases and 5 bases respectively, with 10 bases between them. Germline loops: CDR1 SGHNT, CDR2 YENEEA. The CDR3 has 12 residues. The CDR3 bases are TGTGCCAGCAGGCAGGGAATGGAGACCCAGTACTTC. Its protein is CASRQGMETQYF.

Concerning this clone: A clone one base away is much larger, so this may be a read error. The rearrangement uses TRBV5-5 and TRBJ2-5; D is undetermined. The germline V gene has CDR1 SGHKS and CDR2 YYEKEE (reference sequence). The CDR3 has 12 residues. DNA of the CDR3: TGCGCCAGCAGCTTGGGATCGGAGACCCAGTACTTC. It translates to CASSLGSETQYF.

This clone has at least ten counts. The genes are TRBV7-9 and TRBJ2-7; D gene uncertain. The germline V gene has CDR1 SEHNR and CDR2 FQNEAQ (reference sequence). The CDR3 contains 13 residues. V was trimmed by 3 bases and J by 4 bases, leaving 10 bases between them. The CDR3 DNA reads TGTGCCAGCAGCTTCTCAGGAGAGTACGAGCAGTACTTC. Protein sequence: CASSFSGEYEQYF.

This clone was counted many times. The chain combines TRBV10-3 with TRBJ2-5; TRBD2 matches at 11 bases. Trimming removed 10 bases from V and 2 bases from J; junction bases left unmatched: 3. The V gene's germline CDR1 is ENHRY and CDR2 SYGVKD. The CDR3 is made up of 13 amino acids. Here the CDR3 reads CATGTSGQETQYF. The CDR3 DNA reads TGTGCCACCGGGACTAGCGGACAAGAGACCCAGTACTTC.

Only a few counts were recorded for this clone. The chain uses TRBV25-1 and TRBJ1-1; D gene unclear. Germline CDR1 reads MGHDK; CDR2 reads SYGVNS. V was shortened by 2 bases and J by 2 bases, with 6 bases between the two germline ends. This CDR3 is built from 13 residues. CDR3 nucleotide sequence: TGTGCCAGCAGTGAAGCCCGAAACACTGAAGCTTTCTTT. Protein product: CASSEARNTEAFF.

The rearrangement uses TRBV4-3 and TRBJ2-7, with TRBD1 matching 8 bases. V dropped 1 base and J dropped 2; count of bases not matched to a gene: 1. Germline V gene data show CDR1 as LGHNA and CDR2 as YSLEER. This CDR3 is built from 14 residues. The CDR3 DNA is TGCGCCAGCAGCCAAGTCAGGGGGCCCTACGAGCAGTACTTC. It yields the protein CASSQVRGPYEQYF.

V usage is TRBV27 and J usage is TRBJ2-7, with a weak D call TRBD2 (6 bases). The V gene lost 2 bases and the J gene lost 0 bases, with 11 bases spanning the gap. CDR1 is MNHEY and CDR2 is SMNVEV in the germline V gene (reference sequence). The CDR3 runs to 15 residues. The CDR3 DNA reads TGTGCCAGCAGTTTAGGGCGGGGCCGCTCCTACGAGCAGTACTTC. Its translation: CASSLGRGRSYEQYF.

J is TRBJ2-7 and V is TRBV5-4; 7 bases are shared with TRBD2. The CDR3 is 15 amino acids. The V segment lost 0 bases and the J segment 4 bases; nucleotides outside the gene matches: 7. In germline, CDR1 is SGHNT, CDR2 YYREEE (reference sequence). CDR3 amino acids: CASSLAGGRGYEQYF. In DNA form, the CDR3 reads TGTGCCAGCAGCTTGGCTGGCGGGAGAGGTTACGAGCAGTACTTC.

The chain uses TRBV27 and TRBJ1-3; D is uncertain. CDR1 and CDR2 (germline): MNHEY, SMNVEV (reference sequence). Trimming pared 6 bases from V and 0 bases from J, leaving 0 bases between. This CDR3 comprises 11 residues. CDR3 sequence (DNA): TGTGCCAGCAGCTCTGGAAACACCATATATTTT. This codes for CASSSGNTIYF.

The V call is TRBV18, the J call TRBJ1-5; D not resolved. In germline, CDR1 is KGHSH, CDR2 LQKENI. Trimming removed 8 bases from V and 2 bases from J, with 7 bases in between. This CDR3 contains 12 residues. The CDR3 sequence: CASATGNQPQHF. In DNA form, the CDR3 reads TGTGCCAGCGCAACGGGCAATCAGCCCCAGCATTTT.

At least ten counts were recorded for this clone. The same CDR3 is also encoded by other DNA sequences in this sample. The V gene is TRBV27, the J gene TRBJ2-6, with 9 bases identical to TRBD1. Trimming at V came to 7 bases and at J to 2 bases, leaving 9 bases not matched to a gene. Germline CDR1 and CDR2: MNHEY and SMNVEV (reference sequence). The CDR3 has 17 amino acids. The CDR3: CASTQPGTGTGANVLTF. The DNA of the CDR3 is TGTGCCAGCACCCAACCCGGGACAGGGACTGGGGCCAACGTCCTGACTTTC.

The chain carries TRBV4-3 and TRBJ1-1, with 7 bases lining up with TRBD1. V was pared by 4 bases and J by 1 base, with 6 bases of the junction left unmatched. Per germline, CDR1 LGHNA and CDR2 YSLEER. The CDR3 length is 15 residues. The CDR3 DNA is TGCGCCAGCAGCCCATACAGGGGTAGGAACACTGAAGCTTTCTTT. This translates into CASSPYRGRNTEAFF.

This clone has just a few counts. The chain carries TRBV5-1 and TRBJ2-7, with 10 bases that match TRBD1. V dropped 4 bases and J dropped 4; count of bases not matched to a gene: 8. CDR1 is SGHRS and CDR2 is YFSETQ in the germline V gene. This CDR3 comprises 15 residues. The CDR3 region has the DNA TGCGCCAGCAGCCAACCCCCGGGACAGGGGTACGAGCAGTACTTC. It translates to CASSQPPGQGYEQYF.

The chain links TRBV7-2 to TRBJ2-7, with 9 nucleotides matching TRBD1. This CDR3 is 15 amino acids long. Germline CDR1 reads SGHTA; CDR2 reads FQGNSA. The trim removed 5 bases at V and 1 base at J, leaving 6 bases unmatched. CDR3 region: CASSRTGVSSYEQYF. In DNA form, the CDR3 reads TGTGCCAGCAGCCGGACAGGGGTGTCATCCTACGAGCAGTACTTC.

This clone was detected only once. The rearrangement joins TRBV5-1 to TRBJ2-6, with D possibly matching TRBD1 (6 bases). Germline loops: CDR1 SGHRS, CDR2 YFSETQ. The CDR3 totals 16 residues. V lost 2 bases, J lost 0 bases, and 9 bases lay in between. The CDR3 loop is CASSFTGSSGANVLTF. In DNA form, the CDR3 reads TGCGCCAGCAGCTTCACAGGGAGCTCTGGGGCCAACGTCCTGACTTTC.

This clone was seen many times. The chain uses TRBV9 and TRBJ2-7, with a tentative D call TRBD1 (6 bases). The CDR3 is 15 amino acids. CDR1 is SGDLS, CDR2 YYNGEE, per germline. V gave up 1 base and J gave up 7 bases, with 18 bases separating them. The CDR3 spells CASSVYPGTTKEQYF. CDR3 DNA sequence: TGTGCCAGCAGCGTATATCCCGGGACAACCAAGGAGCAGTACTTC.

This clone has only a few counts. CDR3 coding DNA: TGCAGTGCCTACTCCTTAGAGCAGTTCTTC. Translating gives CSAYSLEQFF. This chain joins TRBV20-1 and TRBJ2-1; D gene ambiguous. Germline CDR1 reads DFQATT; CDR2 reads SNEGSKA (reference sequence). Trimming took off 6 bases at V and 10 bases at J, with 10 bases between the two ends. The CDR3 is made up of 10 amino acids.